The 7 T cell receptor beta chains listed next were all sequenced from one sample in a study of blood T cells in healthy people across ages. For the second PCR, which ran for 7 to 11 cycles, a sample-barcoded 5' primer and a J-beta primer mix were used. MiXCR was run by TCRdb on the 5' RACE reads, yielding one entry per CDR3 protein. The data contain roughly 800,000 distinct CDR3 sequences, under 30% of them singletons. This same sample was also part of a study on T cells of mothers and their children.

Sequencing was done on a sample of blood. All receptors come from a boy younger than 18 in good health.

Regarding this clonotype: As the CDR3 is not closed by the conserved phenylalanine or tryptophan, this likely results from a read error. This rearrangement joins TRBV7-2 to TRBJ1-2; 7 positions agree with TRBD1. Germline V lookup: CDR1 SGHTA, CDR2 FQGNSA. Trimming removed 5 bases from V and 0 bases from J; junction bases left unmatched: 3. The CDR3 sequence is 14 residues long. CDR3 sequence (DNA): TGTGCCAGCAGCCGGACAGGTTCTAACTATGGCTACACCCTC. Its translation: CASSRTGSNYGYTL.

This chain links TRBV30 with TRBJ2-6; D remains unclear. In germline, CDR1 is GTSNPN, CDR2 SVGIG (reference sequence). CDR3 length equals 13 residues. V was clipped by 4 bases and J by 4 bases, with 8 bases between them. The CDR3: CAWISLGANVLTF. In nucleotides, the CDR3 is TGTGCCTGGATTTCCCTAGGGGCCAACGTCCTGACTTTC.

The rearrangement links TRBV12-3 or TRBV12-4 to TRBJ1-1, with a possible D match to TRBD1 (5 bases). V was cut by 7 bases and J by 1 base, with 13 bases left in between. This CDR3 is built from 14 residues. The CDR3 DNA follows: TGTGCCAGCACCCTGGCCGGGGGGAACACTGAAGCTTTCTTT. It codes for CASTLAGGNTEAFF.

The CDR3 coding sequence is TGTGCCAGCACCGAGGGGGGCCTAGCGGGGGGGCGTAGCAAAAACATTCAGTACTTC. This translates into CASTEGGLAGGRSKNIQYF. V usage is TRBV12-3 or TRBV12-4 and J usage is TRBJ2-4; 12 bases are shared with TRBD2. There are 19 residues in the CDR3. V shed 7 bases, J shed 3 bases, and the junction held 16 bases outside the gene matches.

This clonotype has a handful of counts. The V gene is TRBV4-1, the J gene TRBJ1-2, with TRBD1 as a possible D gene (6 bases). CDR1 and CDR2 (germline): MGHRA, YSYEKL. V lost 1 base and J 3 bases, leaving 12 bases between the germline ends. The CDR3 has 15 amino acids. CDR3 protein: CASSQALGAYYGYTF. CDR3 in DNA: TGCGCCAGCAGCCAAGCGCTGGGGGCTTACTATGGCTACACCTTC.

This rearrangement joins TRBV2 to TRBJ2-5, with a possible D match to TRBD2 (6 bases). V was shortened by 5 bases and J by 3 bases, with 16 bases between the two germline ends. The length of the CDR3 is 15 residues. From germline, CDR1 is SNHLY and CDR2 FYNNEI. The CDR3 coding sequence is TGTGCCAGCAGTACCGGGGGTTGGGAGAAAGAGACCCAGTACTTC. It yields the protein CASSTGGWEKETQYF.

This clonotype was found many times. The chain uses TRBV12-3 or TRBV12-4 and TRBJ1-5; unclear D gene. The length of the CDR3 is 13 residues. V lost 4 bases, J lost 7 bases, and 11 bases lay in between. The CDR3 here is CASSSGSGQPQHF. The DNA of the CDR3 is TGTGCCAGCAGTTCAGGCTCCGGGCAGCCCCAGCATTTT.